Sequencing of this TCR beta chain was carried out in a study of PD-L1 blockade in urothelial cancer. Study background: Male sex and bladder-origin urothelial cancer characterized about 90% of the roughly 29 patients. Findings and limits, study-wide: Below-median TCR clonality that was measured in pretreatment blood predicted better survival. Tumor-associated clones in blood expanded more at 3 weeks in durable-benefit patients.

Sample time point: pretreatment peripheral blood. Remarks on this clone: Its target is unknown.

Trimming at V came to 6 bases and at J to 8 bases, leaving 12 bases not matched to a gene. Per the germline V gene, CDR1 is MNHEY and CDR2 is SMNVEV (reference sequence). The CDR3 length is 15 residues. Measured with immunoSEQ multiplex PCR; TCRdb has only the in-frame clones, and not every one. The sample consists of fewer than 50,000 clones, around 74% of them appearing once. The chain uses TRBV27 and TRBJ2-1; 8 bases agree with TRBD2. This clonotype was obtained from a man between 65 and 85 years old with urothelial cancer. Sequencing used PBMCs, obtained around atezolizumab (anti-PD-L1) treatment. The CDR3 region is CASSLAISGTYEQFF. As DNA, the CDR3 is TGTGCCAGCAGCTTGGCTATTAGCGGGACCTATGAGCAGTTCTTC.